This record looks at one T cell receptor (beta chain) sequence and its context. Its target is unknown. The method was immunoSEQ multiplex PCR; TCRdb's version includes in-frame clones alone and lacks a portion of them. The sample has more than 95,000 clones; 90% are singletons. The sample is drawn from a study of T cell responses to AZD1222 COVID-19 vaccine. About the study: Both about-4-week and about-12-week second-dose recipients were combined.

Study-wide results and limits: It should be noted that donors were predominantly white British and more often female, and clonal diversity was possibly underestimated. At baseline, seropositivity was found in only six or seven AZD1222 recipients.

V was shortened by 3 bases and J by 7 bases, with 10 bases between the two germline ends. This CDR3 contains 14 residues. Germline CDR1 reads LNHNV; CDR2 reads YYDKDF (reference sequence). The clonotype originates from an adult in good health. This sample comprised peripheral blood, obtained on day 0 of AZD1222 vaccination. The chain uses TRBV15 and TRBJ1-6, with no clear D. CDR3 sequence reads: CATSRTLGNSPLHF. DNA of the CDR3: TGTGCCACCAGCAGGACCTTGGGGAATTCACCCCTCCACTTT.